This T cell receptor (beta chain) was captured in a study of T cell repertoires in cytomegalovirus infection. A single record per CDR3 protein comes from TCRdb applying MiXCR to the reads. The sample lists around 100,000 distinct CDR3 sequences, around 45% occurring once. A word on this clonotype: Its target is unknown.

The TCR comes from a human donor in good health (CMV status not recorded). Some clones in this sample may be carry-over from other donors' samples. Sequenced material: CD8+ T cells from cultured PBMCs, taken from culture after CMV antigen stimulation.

CDR3 sequence reads: CASSPSTGNYGYTF. The CDR3 nucleotides are TGTGCCAGTAGTCCGTCTACAGGGAACTATGGCTACACCTTC. The chain has TRBV19 and TRBJ1-2, with D perhaps matching TRBD1 (6 bases). Germline V gene sequence: CDR1 LNHDA, CDR2 SQIVND (reference sequence). The CDR3 loop spans 14 amino acids. The germline V and J ends were trimmed by 5 bases and 2 bases, with 12 bases remaining between them.